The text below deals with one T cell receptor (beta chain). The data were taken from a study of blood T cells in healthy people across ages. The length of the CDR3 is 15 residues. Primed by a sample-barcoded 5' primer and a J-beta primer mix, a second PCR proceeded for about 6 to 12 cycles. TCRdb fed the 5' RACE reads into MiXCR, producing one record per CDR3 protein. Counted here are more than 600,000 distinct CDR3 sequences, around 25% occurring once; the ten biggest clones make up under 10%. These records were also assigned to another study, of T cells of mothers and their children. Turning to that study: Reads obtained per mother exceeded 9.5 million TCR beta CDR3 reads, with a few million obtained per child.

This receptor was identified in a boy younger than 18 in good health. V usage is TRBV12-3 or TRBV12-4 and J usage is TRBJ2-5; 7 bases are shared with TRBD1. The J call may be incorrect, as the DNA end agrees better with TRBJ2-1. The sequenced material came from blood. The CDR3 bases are TGTGCCAGCAGTTACTACAGGGGCCGTCTCAATGAGCAGTTCTTC. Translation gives CASSYYRGRLNEQFF.